Below, 28 T cell receptor beta chains from the same sample are listed, as sequenced in a study of breast tumors, draining lymph nodes, adjacent tissues (dated by TCRdb to the mid-2010s). Lymph node samples were obtained from the axillary draining lymph nodes of breast cancer patients. The library was produced with multiplex PCR. Instrument on record: Illumina HiSeq 2000. The public sequencing data were trimmed at Q25 with fastp and processed into clonotypes with MiXCR by TCRdb, which kept only in-frame beta chains. Merged by CDR3 protein, the rows form single entries marked with the most common genes and DNA. This sample holds hundreds of thousands of distinct CDR3 sequences; approximately 31% were observed only once. The ten biggest clones cover approximately 1.4% of the sample. Sequences were obtained from axillary lymph node tissue. These receptors came from a female donor with breast cancer. Some clones in this sample may be carry-over from other donors' samples.

This clonotype was seen many times. The chain is built from TRBV12-3 or TRBV12-4 and TRBJ1-3; no definite D call. The V gene lost 6 bases and the J gene lost 9 bases, with 18 bases spanning the gap. The CDR3 sequence is 14 residues long. In DNA form, the CDR3 reads TGTGCCAGCAGCCAAATTGGCAGACGGGGCACCATATATTTT. Its protein is CASSQIGRRGTIYF.

This clonotype has at least ten counts. The rearrangement joins TRBV5-1 to TRBJ2-2; the D call may be TRBD1 or TRBD2 (5 bases each). Trimming removed 0 bases at V and 6 bases at J, with 6 bases between. The CDR3 extends over 13 amino acids. CDR1 SGHRS and CDR2 YFSETQ come from the germline V gene. CDR3 DNA sequence: TGCGCCAGCAGCTTGGTGGGGGCCGGGGAGCTGTTTTTT. Protein: CASSLVGAGELFF.

This clonotype was seen repeatedly, ten times or more. This chain links TRBV2 with TRBJ2-1; TRBD1 aligns across 10 bases. The germline V gene has CDR1 SNHLY and CDR2 FYNNEI. The J segment lost 9 bases and the V segment lost 7 bases, leaving 12 bases of the junction unmatched. The CDR3 has 15 residues. This CDR3 reads CASKERGQGISEQFF. DNA for the CDR3: TGTGCCAGCAAAGAGAGGGGACAGGGGATAAGTGAGCAGTTCTTC.

On this clonotype: One end of the junction is discordant with germline, which a read error may explain. The chain carries TRBV6-2 or TRBV6-3 and TRBJ2-6, with a tentative D call TRBD1 (5 bases). Germline V gene sequence: CDR1 MNHEY, CDR2 SVGEGT. The CDR3 has 15 residues. The CDR3, as DNA: TGTGCCAGCAAGCAAGCAGGGCGTGGGGCCAACGTCCTGACCTTC. This encodes CASKQAGRGANVLTF.

This clonotype was observed at least ten times. The rearrangement uses TRBV2 and TRBJ2-2; TRBD1 matches at 9 bases. Germline lookup yields CDR1 SNHLY and CDR2 FYNNEI. The CDR3 runs to 14 residues. With 6 bases clipped from V and 6 bases from J, the junction kept 5 bases outside the gene matches. CDR3 bases: TGTGCCAGCAGGGACAGGGGTACTTCCGGGGAGCTGTTTTTT. Encoded protein: CASRDRGTSGELFF.

At least ten counts were recorded for this clonotype. V usage is TRBV20-1 and J usage is TRBJ2-3; D possibly corresponds to TRBD2 (5 bases). The length of the CDR3 is 15 residues. V was shortened by 2 bases and J by 0 bases, with 12 bases between the two germline ends. Germline values: CDR1 DFQATT, CDR2 SNEGSKA (reference sequence). In DNA, the CDR3 is TGCAGTGCTAGATCGGGGAGCGGTAGCACAGATACGCAGTATTTT. Translating it yields CSARSGSGSTDTQYF.

The chain couples TRBV7-9 to TRBJ1-6; 10 nucleotides match TRBD1. CDR3 size: 16 residues. Trimming removed 1 base from V and 13 bases from J; junction bases left unmatched: 10. CDR1 is SEHNR, CDR2 FQNEAQ, per germline (reference sequence). The CDR3: CASSLGTGGSGSPLHF. In DNA, the CDR3 is TGTGCCAGCAGCTTAGGGACAGGGGGTAGCGGTTCCCCCCTCCACTTT.

This clonotype was seen ten or more times. The rearrangement links TRBV7-6 to TRBJ1-3; no clear D. The CDR3 sequence is 15 residues long. Germline values: CDR1 SGHVS, CDR2 FNYEAQ. V lost 1 base, J lost 0 bases, and 7 bases lay in between. The CDR3 reads CASSLEPSSGNTIYF. CDR3 in DNA: TGTGCCAGCAGCTTAGAACCCAGCTCTGGAAACACCATATATTTT.

The rearrangement links TRBV7-9 to TRBJ1-3; D is perhaps TRBD1 (6 bases). Trimming took off 7 bases at V and 1 base at J, with 20 bases between the two ends. The CDR3 is 17 amino acids. The germline V gene has CDR1 SEHNR and CDR2 FQNEAQ (reference sequence). The CDR3 nucleotides read TGTGCCAGCATCTGGGGTACAGGGAGTGGGTCTGGAAACACCATATATTTT. This gives the protein CASIWGTGSGSGNTIYF.

To note about this clonotype: This may come from a read error, since a much larger clone is one base off. This rearrangement joins TRBV20-1 to TRBJ2-1, with 7 positions matching TRBD2. Germline lookup yields CDR1 DFQATT and CDR2 SNEGSKA (reference sequence). With 0 bases clipped from V and 7 bases from J, the junction kept 12 bases outside the gene matches. CDR3 size: 16 residues. This CDR3 is CSARDPGTKSKNEQFF. DNA of the CDR3: TGCAGTGCTAGAGACCCCGGGACTAAGTCGAAGAATGAGCAGTTCTTC.

The chain carries TRBV2 and TRBJ2-7; 10 nucleotides agree with TRBD1. J lost 1 base, V lost 4 bases, and 4 bases had no gene match. This CDR3 spans 15 amino acids. Germline values: CDR1 SNHLY, CDR2 FYNNEI. The CDR3 DNA reads TGTGCCAGCAGTGCCGACAGGGGGCCTTCCTACGAGCAGTACGTC. This encodes CASSADRGPSYEQYV.

Many counts were recorded for this clonotype. The junction differs from germline at one of its ends, possibly a read error. V is TRBV6-5 and J is TRBJ2-1; D unresolved. The length of the CDR3 is 13 residues. The germline CDR1 and CDR2 sequences are MNHEY and SVGAGI. The CDR3 reads CASSHSPWNEQFF. The CDR3, as DNA: TGTGCCAGCAGTCACTCCCCGTGGAATGAGCAGTTCTTC.

This clonotype was counted ten times or more. This chain uses TRBV5-6 with TRBJ2-7; D remains ambiguous. The CDR3 is made up of 15 amino acids. Germline V CDR1 and CDR2: SGHDT, YYEEEE. Trimming stripped 4 bases from V and 2 bases from J, with 16 bases between. CDR3 in DNA: TGTGCCAGCAGCGGCGGCAGACCCAACCCCTACGAGCAGTACTTC. Amino acids: CASSGGRPNPYEQYF.

This chain links TRBV19 with TRBJ2-1; TRBD2 aligns across 9 bases. Near its end, the DNA agrees better with TRBJ2-7, so the J call may be wrong. Germline V gene data show CDR1 as LNHDA and CDR2 as SQIVND (reference sequence). This CDR3 is 17 amino acids long. CDR3 residues: CASSRGPASGNYNEQYF. The CDR3 coding sequence is TGTGCCAGCAGTCGGGGGCCCGCTAGCGGGAACTACAATGAGCAGTACTTC.

This clonotype was recorded at least ten times. The chain links TRBV18 to TRBJ2-1, with no clear D. The CDR3 spans 12 residues. CDR1 is KGHSH, CDR2 LQKENI, per germline. Between the trimmed V and J ends, which lost 2 bases and 13 bases, there was a span of 12 bases. The CDR3 loop is CASSPIVSGQFF. The CDR3 DNA is TGTGCCAGCTCACCAATTGTGTCCGGACAGTTCTTC.

The rearrangement links TRBV9 to TRBJ2-6; D possibly corresponds to TRBD2 (6 bases). The CDR3 sequence is 14 residues long. Germline V gene sequence: CDR1 SGDLS, CDR2 YYNGEE. V lost 1 base, J lost 4 bases, and 6 bases lay in between. The DNA of the CDR3 is TGTGCCAGCAGCGTACTAGCGGGGGCCAACGTCCTGACTTTC. Translated: CASSVLAGANVLTF.

The rearrangement joins TRBV4-1 to TRBJ1-2; TRBD1 might be the D (5 bases). Per the germline V gene, CDR1 is MGHRA and CDR2 is YSYEKL. This CDR3 has 14 amino acids. Deletions cut 2 bases from V and 6 bases from J, with 13 bases between. DNA of the CDR3: TGCGCCAGCAGCCAACCCCGGGGGGTCAATGGCTACACCTTC. It is translated as CASSQPRGVNGYTF.

This rearrangement joins TRBV7-2 to TRBJ1-5; 8 bases fit TRBD1. The junction had 14 bases not matched to a gene; V was cut back by 8 bases and J by 11 bases. CDR1 and CDR2 from the germline V gene are SGHTA and FQGNSA. The CDR3 sequence is 14 residues long. The CDR3 sequence is CASGRTGWQETQHF. CDR3 nucleotide sequence: TGTGCCAGCGGTCGGACAGGGTGGCAAGAGACCCAGCATTTT.

The rearrangement joins TRBV7-2 to TRBJ2-7; 10 positions agree with TRBD2. With 6 bases clipped from V and 4 bases from J, the junction kept 6 bases outside the gene matches. From germline, CDR1 is SGHTA and CDR2 FQGNSA. This CDR3 has 14 residues. CDR3 nucleotides: TGTGCCAGCAGTCCTAGCGGGAGCTGGTACGAGCAGTACTTC. It is translated as CASSPSGSWYEQYF.

Notes on this clonotype: This could be a read error, since a much larger clone is one nucleotide away. The chain carries TRBV3-1 and TRBJ2-7; unclear D gene. There are 16 residues in the CDR3. Germline V lookup: CDR1 LGHDT, CDR2 YNNKEL (reference sequence). CDR3 sequence: CARSQGSTVVSYEQYF. The CDR3 bases are TGTGCCCGCAGCCAAGGATCGACCGTGGTCTCCTACGAGCAGTACTTC.

Of note for this clonotype: A junction end diverges from the germline sequence, so it may reflect a read error. This rearrangement joins TRBV3-1 to TRBJ2-2; TRBD1 matches 11 bases. Germline CDR1 reads LGHDT; CDR2 reads YNNKEL (reference sequence). CDR3 length: 17 amino acids. This CDR3 reads CASSQAWTGGNIGELFF. CDR3 nucleotide sequence: TGTGCCAGCAGCCAAGCCTGGACAGGGGGCAACATCGGGGAGCTGTTTTTT. The full variable domain, rest sourced from reference TRBV3-1 and TRBJ2-2, is DTAVSQTPKYLVTQMGNDKSIKCEQNLGHDTMYWYKQDSKKFLKIMFSYNNKELIINETVPNRFSPKSPDKAHLNLHINSLELGDSAVYFCASSQAWTGGNIGELFFGEGSRLTVL.

This clonotype was counted once. This chain joins TRBV6-1 and TRBJ2-3; TRBD2 matches at 8 bases. The CDR3 extends over 17 amino acids. J lost 1 base, V lost 6 bases, and 12 bases had no gene match. The germline V gene encodes CDR1 MNHNS and CDR2 SASEGT. CDR3 nucleotides: TGTGCCAGCAGACGATACACAGCGGGAGAGGGCACAGATACGCAGTATTTT. Residues: CASRRYTAGEGTDTQYF.

The CDR3 region has the DNA TGTGCCAGCAGTCAAAAGTACACCGGGGAGCTGTTTTTT. This translates into CASSQKYTGELFF. The V gene is TRBV6-2 or TRBV6-3, the J gene TRBJ2-2; no clear D. The CDR3 is 13 amino acids. Trimming removed 5 bases at V and 3 bases at J, with 7 bases between. Germline V gene lookup returns CDR1 MNHEY and CDR2 SVGEGT.

This clonotype was counted between two and nine times. It may be a read error: a sequence one base away is much more abundant. V usage is TRBV28 and J usage is TRBJ1-6; 8 nucleotides align to TRBD1. Germline V lookup: CDR1 MDHEN, CDR2 SYDVKM. The CDR3 contains 13 residues. V gave up 8 bases and J gave up 9 bases; unmatched junction bases: 6. The CDR3 spells CASGWTGRSPLHF. DNA of the CDR3: TGTGCCAGCGGTTGGACAGGGCGTTCACCCCTCCACTTT.

This clonotype has ten or more counts. The gene calls are TRBV24-1 and TRBJ2-1, with no clear D. The CDR3 spans 16 residues. The V and J ends lost 5 bases and 2 bases respectively, with 15 bases between them. CDR1 is KGHDR and CDR2 is SFDVKD in the germline V gene. The CDR3 sequence is CATSGGPISTYNEQFF. CDR3 bases: TGTGCCACCAGTGGCGGCCCCATAAGCACCTACAATGAGCAGTTCTTC.

About this clonotype: A much larger clone lies a single base off, so this may be a read error. This chain connects TRBV30 to TRBJ2-3; D is possibly TRBD2 (5 bases). The germline V and J ends were trimmed by 2 bases and 5 bases, with 11 bases remaining between them. This CDR3 has 13 residues. CDR1 is GTSNPN, CDR2 SVGIG, per germline (reference sequence). CDR3 sequence: CAWSSRTLDTQYF. The CDR3 nucleotides read TGTGCCTGGAGTTCGCGGACTCTAGATACGCAGTATTTT.

This clonotype has at least ten counts. This chain joins TRBV9 and TRBJ2-2; no reliable D call. Germline CDR1 and CDR2: SGDLS and YYNGEE. Trimming removed 0 bases at V and 0 bases at J, with 6 bases between. This CDR3 is built from 15 residues. The CDR3 sequence: CASSVASSNTGELFF. The CDR3 DNA sequence: TGTGCCAGCAGCGTAGCCAGCTCGAACACCGGGGAGCTGTTTTTT.

This clonotype was seen at least ten times. The gene calls are TRBV24-1 and TRBJ2-3; 7 bases line up with TRBD1. The CDR3 spans 15 residues. V was pared by 9 bases and J by 0 bases, with 8 bases of the junction left unmatched. Germline CDR1 is KGHDR and CDR2 is SFDVKD. CDR3 in DNA: TGTGCCACCGGAGCGAGGGGGCTTAGCACAGATACGCAGTATTTT. Translated: CATGARGLSTDTQYF.